By sample fraction, the clone carrying this TCR beta chain is hyperexpanded. This specimen comes from a study of T cells after yellow fever vaccination. The V gene lost 0 bases and the J gene lost 6 bases, with 18 bases spanning the gap. Germline V CDR1 and CDR2: SGHDT, YYEEEE. CDR3 length: 16 amino acids. In TCRdb, the 5' RACE reads were re-called with MiXCR into one record per CDR3 protein. The sample carries 300,000 to 350,000 distinct CDR3 sequences, roughly 4% recorded once. The V and J genes are TRBV5-6 and TRBJ1-1; TRBD1 might be the D (5 bases). The sequence was collected from a man aged 18 to 35 who received the YFV17D yellow fever vaccine. The sequencing used PBMCs, collected 5 days after the yellow fever booster vaccination. The DNA of the CDR3 is TGTGCCAGCAGCTTGGAAGGGTACGGGACGCCGGCTGAAGCTTTCTTT. Translation: CASSLEGYGTPAEAFF.